This is a list of T cell receptor beta chains from one sample in a study of CD8+CD57+ T cells in acquired aplastic anemia. TCRdb reprocessed the reads via MiXCR and lists one record per CDR3 protein. The table has about 190,000 distinct CDR3 sequences, about half seen once. Specimen: sorted CD4+, CD8+, or CD8+CD57+ T cells (not recorded which) from PBMCs. All receptors come from a human donor in good health, serving as a control. Both conserved end residues are part of each CDR3. The D gene is left open where the match is weak. Clone size is given for some rows only: seen once, a few or many times, or a class if the clone is expanded.

many	TRBV27	TRBD1	TRBJ1-2	TGTGCCAGCAGTAGAGGGACAGGGACCTATGGCTACACCTTC	CASSRGTGTYGYTF
NA	TRBV19	NA	TRBJ2-3	TGTGCCAGTAGTTTCACCGTCACAGATACGCAGTATTTT	CASSFTVTDTQYF
NA	TRBV7-6	NA	TRBJ1-2	TGTGCCAGCAGCACAGAGTACTATGGCTACACCTTC	CASSTEYYGYTF
once	TRBV7-2	NA	TRBJ2-7	TGTGCCAGCAGCCCCCCCGCCCCCGAGGACGAGCAGTACTTC	CASSPPAPEDEQYF
NA	TRBV20-1	NA	TRBJ2-6	TGCAGTGCTCTGGGGGCCAACGTCCTGACTTTC	CSALGANVLTF
many	TRBV12-3/TRBV12-4	TRBD1	TRBJ1-5	TGTGCCAGCAGTCTTGGACAGGGTGTTAATCAGCCCCAGCATTTT	CASSLGQGVNQPQHF
NA	TRBV7-2	NA	TRBJ2-7	TGTGCCAGCAGCTCAGGGGCCGGCGAGCAGTACTTC	CASSSGAGEQYF
NA	TRBV5-1	NA	TRBJ1-6	TGCGCCAGCAGCTTGGGAGATGCAACTAATTCACCCCTCCACTTT	CASSLGDATNSPLHF
few	TRBV7-3	NA	TRBJ1-1	TGTGCCAGCAGCCTAGCGGGACGGCTGAACACTGAAGCTTTCTTT	CASSLAGRLNTEAFF
few	TRBV11-2	TRBD2	TRBJ2-3	TGTGCCAGCAGCACGACTAGCACGGATACGCAGTATTTT	CASSTTSTDTQYF
few	TRBV6-4	NA	TRBJ1-5	TGTGCCAGCAGTCCCCTGGGAAATCAGCCCCAGCATTTT	CASSPLGNQPQHF
NA	TRBV15	NA	TRBJ2-3	TGTGCCACCAGCAGGGACCAGGCAGATACGCAGTATTTT	CATSRDQADTQYF
once	TRBV7-6	TRBD1	TRBJ2-1	TGTGCCAGCTCACCGTCCCGGGACAGTTACAATGAGCAGTTCTTC	CASSPSRDSYNEQFF